The next 16 T cell receptor beta chains were all read from a single sample in a study of shared T cell receptors in the human thymus. Here immunoSEQ multiplex PCR was the method, and the copy in TCRdb shows in-frame clones only, minus some. The sample has 700,000 or so clones, 70% to 90% seen once; the top ten hold roughly 0.01%. The same data also went into a second study, on human thymus T cells.

Material: thymocytes. These receptors originate from a girl in the first two years of life with a congenital heart defect.

CDR3 sequence: CASSPTGTSKGGGELFF. CDR3 bases: TGTGCCAGCAGCCCTACCGGGACTAGCAAAGGGGGCGGGGAGCTGTTTTTT. The genes are TRBV7-6 and TRBJ2-2; 9 positions match TRBD2. The junction had 14 bases not matched to a gene; V was cut back by 5 bases and J by 7 bases. Germline V gene sequence: CDR1 SGHVS, CDR2 FNYEAQ. The CDR3 has 17 amino acids.

The chain couples TRBV7-2 to TRBJ2-5; 12 bases match TRBD1. Germline lookup yields CDR1 SGHTA and CDR2 FQGNSA. The CDR3 runs 15 residues. V lost 7 bases to trimming and J lost 4 bases; unmatched junction nucleotides: 7. The CDR3 here is CASIQGTGGSETQYF. The CDR3 DNA follows: TGTGCCAGCATTCAAGGGACAGGGGGCTCAGAGACCCAGTACTTC.

The table lists this clone with a few counts. The CDR3 DNA follows: TGTGCCAGCAGGTCGGAAGGGACAGGTGATTACGAGCAGTACTTC. Its translation: CASRSEGTGDYEQYF. The gene calls are TRBV27 and TRBJ2-7; 8 nucleotides align to TRBD1. Germline V gene lookup returns CDR1 MNHEY and CDR2 SMNVEV (reference sequence). The V gene end was trimmed by 6 bases and the J gene end by 4 bases; junction bases not matched to a gene: 11. This CDR3 spans 15 amino acids.

The V call is TRBV5-4, the J call TRBJ2-1; TRBD2 matches 9 bases. This CDR3 comprises 16 residues. Germline loops: CDR1 SGHNT, CDR2 YYREEE (reference sequence). Losses at the gene ends were 4 bases for V and 9 bases for J; bases not matched to a gene: 14. CDR3 nucleotide sequence: TGTGCCAGCAGCCCCTTCGGGCGGGGGGGCCCGGGTGAGCAGTTCTTC. Translated, it gives CASSPFGRGGPGEQFF. The full variable domain, in which reference TRBV5-4 and TRBJ2-1 provide the parts outside the CDR3, is ETGVTQSPTHLIKTRGQQVTLRCSSQSGHNTVSWYQQALGQGPQFIFQYYREEENGRGNFPPRFSGLQFPNYSSELNVNALELDDSALYLCASSPFGRGGPGEQFFGPGTRLTVL.

The V and J genes are TRBV18 and TRBJ2-7; 9 bases align to TRBD1. The CDR3 has 15 amino acids. V trimming: 3 bases; J trimming: 4 bases; junction bases outside the gene matches: 7. The V gene's germline CDR1 is KGHSH and CDR2 LQKENI. CDR3 nucleotides: TGTGCCAGCTCACCCCGGGACAGGGAGCCTTACGAGCAGTACTTC. Residues: CASSPRDREPYEQYF. The variable domain in full, completed from reference TRBV18 and TRBJ2-7, reads NAGVMQNPRHLVRRRGQEARLRCSPMKGHSHVYWYRQLPEEGLKFMVYLQKENIIDESGMPKERFSAEFPKEGPSILRIQQVVRGDSAAYFCASSPRDREPYEQYFGPGTRLTVT.

The chain has TRBV2 and TRBJ2-7; a possible D gene is TRBD2 (5 bases). Trimming took off 7 bases at V and 2 bases at J, with 12 bases between the two ends. In germline, CDR1 is SNHLY, CDR2 FYNNEI. This CDR3 spans 13 amino acids. CDR3 region: CASTRDQTYEQYF. In DNA, the CDR3 is TGTGCCAGCACCCGGGATCAGACCTACGAGCAGTACTTC.

The chain links TRBV5-5 to TRBJ2-1; 12 nucleotides agree with TRBD2. Trimming at V came to 0 bases and at J to 15 bases, leaving 13 bases not matched to a gene. CDR1 and CDR2 from the germline V gene are SGHKS and YYEKEE (reference sequence). The CDR3 runs to 16 residues. The CDR3 DNA is TGTGCCAGCAGCTTGGTGGTATCTAGCGGGGGGGTTGAGGGGTTCTTC. This encodes CASSLVVSSGGVEGFF.

The chain employs TRBV14 and TRBJ2-7, with 7 bases aligning to TRBD1. The CDR3 contains 16 residues. Germline V gene data show CDR1 as SGHDN and CDR2 as FVKESK. V was pared by 0 bases and J by 5 bases, with 10 bases of the junction left unmatched. CDR3 nucleotide sequence: TGTGCCAGCAGCCAAGATAACAGGGGCAGGAAGAACGAGCAGTACTTC. As protein: CASSQDNRGRKNEQYF. Looking up the rest from reference TRBV14 and TRBJ2-7 gives the full variable domain: EAGVTQFPSHSVIEKGQTVTLRCDPISGHDNLYWYRRVMGKEIKFLLHFVKESKQDESGMPNNRFLAERTGGTYSTLKVQPAELEDSGVYFCASSQDNRGRKNEQYFGPGTRLTVT.

This sequence joins TRBV11-2 and TRBJ1-1; 7 positions match TRBD1. This CDR3 has 15 amino acids. V shed 7 bases and J 0 bases; nucleotides not matched to a gene: 8. Germline assignment: CDR1 SGHAT and CDR2 FQNNGV. CDR3 protein: CASTPGTVMNTEAFF. The CDR3 coding sequence is TGTGCCAGCACCCCTGGGACAGTTATGAACACTGAAGCTTTCTTT.

CDR3: CASGNVVFEGDGYTF. The CDR3 nucleotides read TGTGCCAGCGGCAACGTGGTCTTTGAGGGAGATGGCTACACCTTC. V is TRBV28 and J is TRBJ1-2, with no clear D. The CDR3 consists of 15 residues. V gave up 8 bases and J gave up 6 bases, with 22 bases separating them. Germline CDR1 is MDHEN and CDR2 is SYDVKM.

Comment on this clone: A read error may account for a junction end that differs from germline. This same CDR3 is encoded by further DNA sequences in the sample. The V call is TRBV7-9, the J call TRBJ1-1, with a tentative D call TRBD1 (6 bases). Looked up from germline, CDR1 is SEHNR and CDR2 is FQNEAQ (reference sequence). There are 16 residues in the CDR3. This CDR3 is CASSLAVVRGNTEAFF. CDR3 in DNA: TGTGCCAGCAGCCTAGCGGTCGTCAGGGGGAACACTGAAGCTTTCTTT.

This clone is a singleton in its sample. The rearrangement joins TRBV11-2 to TRBJ2-1, with 9 bases lining up with TRBD1. Per the germline V gene, CDR1 is SGHAT and CDR2 is FQNNGV. The junction had 7 bases not matched to a gene; V was cut back by 4 bases and J by 6 bases. CDR3 length equals 15 residues. The CDR3 DNA is TGTGCCAGCAGCTCGGCCGGGACAGGGCCCAATGAGCAGTTCTTC. Its protein is CASSSAGTGPNEQFF.

The rearrangement joins TRBV7-2 to TRBJ2-1; the match to TRBD2 covers 10 bases. Germline V gene lookup returns CDR1 SGHTA and CDR2 FQGNSA. V dropped 1 base and J dropped 4; count of bases not matched to a gene: 7. This CDR3 contains 17 residues. The CDR3 here is CASSLVDSGGCYNEQFF. In DNA, the CDR3 is TGTGCCAGCAGCTTAGTAGATAGCGGGGGGTGTTACAATGAGCAGTTCTTC. The full variable domain, completed using reference TRBV7-2 and TRBJ2-1, is GAGVSQSPSNKVTEKGKDVELRCDPISGHTALYWYRQSLGQGLEFLIYFQGNSAPDKSGLPSDRFSAERTGGSVSTLTIQRTQQEDSAVYLCASSLVDSGGCYNEQFFGPGTRLTVL.

The gene calls are TRBV5-1 and TRBJ1-1; a weak D match, TRBD1 (5 bases). This CDR3 has 19 amino acids. Trimming took off 4 bases at V and 1 base at J, with 26 bases between the two ends. Germline-derived CDR1 and CDR2 are SGHRS and YFSETQ. This chain's CDR3 is CASSLTGSSDSIRNTEAFF. The CDR3 DNA is TGCGCCAGCAGCCTTACCGGATCATCCGACAGTATACGGAACACTGAAGCTTTCTTT.

A word on this clone: Its ends do not fully match the called genes, so a read error is possible. Other nucleotide sequences from this sample produce the same CDR3. The chain combines TRBV13 with TRBJ1-5; maybe TRBD1 (6 bases). Germline CDR1 and CDR2: PRHDT and FYEKMQ (reference sequence). The CDR3 spans 15 residues. This CDR3 reads CASSLARTGNQPQHF. Here the CDR3 DNA reads TGTGCCAGTAGCTTAGCCCGAACAGGGAATCAGCCCCAGCATTTT.

The rearrangement links TRBV7-3 to TRBJ1-1, with TRBD1 identical over 7 bases. V was clipped by 4 bases and J by 5 bases; unmatched bases: 10. The CDR3 length is 15 residues. Germline-derived CDR1 and CDR2 are SGHTA and FQGTGA. The CDR3 spells CASSSDDRAQTEAFF. DNA for the CDR3: TGTGCCAGCAGCTCCGACGACAGGGCTCAAACTGAAGCTTTCTTT.